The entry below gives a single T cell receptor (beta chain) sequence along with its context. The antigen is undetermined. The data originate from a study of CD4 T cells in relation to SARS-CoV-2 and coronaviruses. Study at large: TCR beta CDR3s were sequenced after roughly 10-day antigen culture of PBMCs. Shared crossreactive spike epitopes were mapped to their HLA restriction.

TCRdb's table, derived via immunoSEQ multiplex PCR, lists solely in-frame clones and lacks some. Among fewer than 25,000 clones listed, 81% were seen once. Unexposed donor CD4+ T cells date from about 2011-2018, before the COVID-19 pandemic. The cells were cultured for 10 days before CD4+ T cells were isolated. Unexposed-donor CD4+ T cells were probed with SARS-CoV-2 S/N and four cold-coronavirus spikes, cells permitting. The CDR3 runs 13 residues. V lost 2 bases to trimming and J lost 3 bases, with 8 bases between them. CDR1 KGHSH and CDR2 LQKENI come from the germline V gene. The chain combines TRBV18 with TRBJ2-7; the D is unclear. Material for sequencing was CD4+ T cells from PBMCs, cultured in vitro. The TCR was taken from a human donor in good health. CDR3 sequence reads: CASSPRSDYEQYF. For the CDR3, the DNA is TGTGCCAGCTCACCAAGGAGCGACTACGAGCAGTACTTC.